Following are 27 T cell receptor beta chains from one sample sequenced in a study of T cell repertoires in cytomegalovirus infection. TCRdb reprocessed the reads via MiXCR and lists one record per CDR3 protein. The data contain 490,000 or so distinct CDR3 sequences, about 10% of them singletons. The sample consisted of PBMCs. The receptors were sampled from a human donor in good health (CMV status not recorded). Some clones in this sample may be carry-over from other donors' samples.

This clonotype was picked up many times. The chain carries TRBV7-2 and TRBJ2-6; perhaps D is TRBD1 or TRBD2 (7 bases each). This CDR3 spans 19 amino acids. Germline V gene sequence: CDR1 SGHTA, CDR2 FQGNSA. V was trimmed by 5 bases and J by 6 bases, leaving 26 bases between them. CDR3 coding DNA: TGTGCCAGCAGCCGGAGCAGGGGGGGGTTTCTGGGAGAGGCCAACGTCCTGACTTTC. It is translated as CASSRSRGGFLGEANVLTF.

This clonotype was detected ten times or more. The chain recombines TRBV7-9 with TRBJ1-4; D may be TRBD1 (5 bases). This CDR3 has 16 residues. The germline CDR1 and CDR2 sequences are SEHNR and FQNEAQ (reference sequence). V lost 6 bases and J lost 0, with 14 bases in between. The CDR3 DNA reads as TGTGCCAGCAGAGATGCGAGGGGAGCAACTAATGAAAAACTGTTTTTT. Protein sequence: CASRDARGATNEKLFF.

This clonotype was seen repeatedly, ten times or more. This chain links TRBV14 with TRBJ2-2, with TRBD1 matching over 9 bases. The CDR3 is 17 amino acids. In germline, CDR1 is SGHDN, CDR2 FVKESK. With 0 bases clipped from V and 0 bases from J, the junction kept 2 bases outside the gene matches. The CDR3 region has the DNA TGTGCCAGCAGCCAAGATCGGGACAGGGCGAACACCGGGGAGCTGTTTTTT. The encoded protein is CASSQDRDRANTGELFF.

The CDR3 coding sequence is TGCAGTGCCCGTTTGGAAGGGAGCACAGATACGCAGTATTTT. This gives the protein CSARLEGSTDTQYF. This sequence joins TRBV20-1 and TRBJ2-3; no clear D. The CDR3 loop spans 14 amino acids. Trimming took off 6 bases at V and 0 bases at J, with 13 bases between the two ends. Looked up from germline, CDR1 is DFQATT and CDR2 is SNEGSKA (reference sequence).

This clonotype was seen repeatedly, ten times or more. This rearrangement joins TRBV7-8 to TRBJ2-1; D tentatively fits TRBD1 or TRBD2 (5 bases each). CDR3 length: 16 amino acids. In germline, CDR1 is SGHVS, CDR2 FQNEAQ. Deletions cut 5 bases from V and 4 bases from J, with 18 bases between. The CDR3 DNA is TGTGCCAGCAGCCCCCGATCCGGGGCGGGTTACAATGAGCAGTTCTTC. It is translated as CASSPRSGAGYNEQFF.

This clonotype has just a few counts. The V and J genes are TRBV2 and TRBJ2-5; TRBD2 matches 9 bases. CDR1 SNHLY and CDR2 FYNNEI come from the germline V gene. CDR3 length: 15 residues. V lost 7 bases, J lost 2 bases, and 8 bases stayed unmatched. CDR3 in DNA: TGTGCCAGCACCCCCAGGAGCGGGGGGCAAGAGACCCAGTACTTC. This translates into CASTPRSGGQETQYF. The full variable domain, its missing parts supplied by reference TRBV2 and TRBJ2-5, is EPEVTQTPSHQVTQMGQEVILRCVPISNHLYFYWYRQILGQKVEFLVSFYNNEISEKSEIFDDQFSVERPDGSNFTLKIRSTKLEDSAMYFCASTPRSGGQETQYFGPGTRLLVL.

Many counts were recorded for this clonotype. The chain recombines TRBV7-2 with TRBJ2-1, with unresolved D. The V end was cut by 3 bases, the J end by 3 bases, with 15 bases between. From germline, CDR1 is SGHTA and CDR2 FQGNSA. This CDR3 is 16 amino acids long. The CDR3 sequence is CASSFPLAVGYNEQFF. CDR3 nucleotide sequence: TGTGCCAGCAGCTTCCCCCTCGCGGTGGGCTACAATGAGCAGTTCTTC.

This clonotype was recorded at least ten times. V and J are TRBV5-1 and TRBJ2-1, with 13 nucleotides matching TRBD2. There are 15 residues in the CDR3. Germline V gene lookup returns CDR1 SGHRS and CDR2 YFSETQ. After removal of 3 bases from V and 7 bases from J, the junction contained 4 bases not matched to a gene. The CDR3 sequence: CASSSRTSGGNEQFF. The CDR3 DNA sequence: TGCGCCAGCAGCTCGAGGACTAGCGGGGGTAATGAGCAGTTCTTC. The full variable domain, its missing parts supplied by reference TRBV5-1 and TRBJ2-1, is KAGVTQTPRYLIKTRGQQVTLSCSPISGHRSVSWYQQTPGQGLQFLFEYFSETQRNKGNFPGRFSGRQFSNSRSEMNVSTLELGDSALYLCASSSRTSGGNEQFFGPGTRLTVL.

This clonotype was seen ten or more times. The J gene is TRBJ1-5, the V gene TRBV7-8, with D possibly being TRBD1 (5 bases). The germline V gene has CDR1 SGHVS and CDR2 FQNEAQ. The CDR3 loop spans 15 amino acids. Deletions cut 3 bases from V and 2 bases from J, with 11 bases between. The CDR3 coding sequence is TGTGCCAGCAGCTTCCAGGGATGGGGCAATCAGCCCCAGCATTTT. Encoded protein: CASSFQGWGNQPQHF.

This clonotype was recorded many times. The chain couples TRBV28 to TRBJ1-2, with 12 bases aligning to TRBD1. The CDR3 loop spans 16 amino acids. V trimming: 6 bases; J trimming: 7 bases; junction bases outside the gene matches: 12. Germline CDR1 MDHEN, CDR2 SYDVKM. For the CDR3, the DNA is TGTGCCAGCAGCCCATCCTCGGGACAGGGGGCGGCTGGCTACACCTTC. Its translation is CASSPSSGQGAAGYTF.

This clonotype was detected many times. V gene TRBV7-9 combines with J gene TRBJ2-5; 14 bases line up with TRBD2. The V segment lost 3 bases and the J segment 1 base; nucleotides outside the gene matches: 13. The CDR3 runs 20 residues. Germline values: CDR1 SEHNR, CDR2 FQNEAQ (reference sequence). This CDR3 reads CASSFSTLTSGGEAQETQYF. As DNA, the CDR3 is TGTGCCAGCAGCTTTTCCACCTTGACTAGCGGGGGGGAGGCCCAAGAGACCCAGTACTTC.

This clonotype was recorded at least ten times. This chain links TRBV12-3 or TRBV12-4 with TRBJ1-1; the match to TRBD1 covers 7 bases. This CDR3 comprises 17 residues. The V and J ends lost 5 bases and 1 base, in that order; junction bases with no gene match: 13. The chain's CDR3 is CASSLSKPTGANTEAFF. Here the CDR3 DNA reads TGTGCCAGCAGTCTATCGAAACCTACAGGGGCGAACACTGAAGCTTTCTTT.

This clonotype has ten or more counts. The V and J genes are TRBV2 and TRBJ1-3; D is perhaps TRBD1 (5 bases). The CDR3 has 14 amino acids. Trimming took off 5 bases at V and 3 bases at J, with 11 bases between the two ends. The germline CDR1 and CDR2 sequences are SNHLY and FYNNEI. Here the CDR3 DNA reads TGTGCCAGCAGTCCTGCGGGGGATGGAAACACCATATATTTT. Its protein is CASSPAGDGNTIYF.

V gene TRBV4-1 combines with J gene TRBJ2-4, with 9 bases aligning to TRBD2. Trimming took 8 bases from V and 2 from J; bases not matched to a gene: 13. This CDR3 has 17 amino acids. The V gene's germline CDR1 is MGHRA and CDR2 YSYEKL. CDR3 DNA: TGCGCCAGCGCCGTGGGGCTAGCGGGATCGACCAAAAACATTCAGTACTTC. This translates into CASAVGLAGSTKNIQYF.

In this sample, this clonotype turned up many times. The rearrangement uses TRBV5-5 and TRBJ1-2; D is unclear. Trimming pared 1 base from V and 6 bases from J, leaving 4 bases between. The CDR3 loop spans 11 amino acids. CDR1 is SGHKS and CDR2 is YYEKEE in the germline V gene (reference sequence). The chain's CDR3 is CASSLNDGYTF. The CDR3 DNA follows: TGTGCCAGCAGCTTGAATGATGGCTACACCTTC. Full variable domain (missing parts from reference TRBV5-5 and TRBJ1-2): DAGVTQSPTHLIKTRGQQVTLRCSPISGHKSVSWYQQVLGQGPQFIFQYYEKEERGRGNFPDRFSARQFPNYSSELNVNALLLGDSALYLCASSLNDGYTFGSGTRLTVV.

This clonotype was recorded many times. J is TRBJ2-5 and V is TRBV7-9, with D maybe TRBD1 (6 bases). Germline CDR1 reads SEHNR; CDR2 reads FQNEAQ (reference sequence). V was pared by 3 bases and J by 2 bases, with 10 bases between. The CDR3 contains 14 residues. CDR3 bases: TGTGCCAGCAGCTTTACAGGGCGGCAAGAGACCCAGTACTTC. This sequence encodes CASSFTGRQETQYF.

This clonotype has ten or more counts. The chain is built from TRBV19 and TRBJ2-1; 12 bases map to TRBD1. Germline V gene lookup returns CDR1 LNHDA and CDR2 SQIVND (reference sequence). The CDR3 loop spans 15 amino acids. J was trimmed by 7 bases and V by 5 bases; bases with no gene match: 6. This CDR3 is CASSPPGQGANEQFF. The DNA for the CDR3 is TGTGCCAGTAGTCCTCCGGGACAGGGGGCAAATGAGCAGTTCTTC.

This clonotype was counted many times. The chain employs TRBV2 and TRBJ2-2; a possible D gene is TRBD1 (6 bases). V gave up 9 bases and J gave up 2 bases, with 22 bases separating them. Germline loops: CDR1 SNHLY, CDR2 FYNNEI. This CDR3 is 17 amino acids long. The CDR3 here is CARPPKGRRGNTGELFF. CDR3 nucleotides: TGTGCCAGGCCCCCGAAAGGGCGCAGGGGAAACACCGGGGAGCTGTTTTTT.

The table lists this clonotype with many counts. V usage is TRBV7-9 and J usage is TRBJ2-5, with TRBD2 matching 9 bases. Germline CDR1 SEHNR, CDR2 FQNEAQ (reference sequence). The ends lost 2 bases at V and 3 bases at J; junction bases unmatched: 4. The CDR3 sequence is 15 residues long. The CDR3 loop reads CASSLSSSGEETQYF. The CDR3 DNA reads TGTGCCAGCAGCTTATCTTCTAGCGGGGAAGAGACCCAGTACTTC.

The table lists this clonotype with many counts. The chain employs TRBV19 and TRBJ1-1; 9 positions match TRBD1. This CDR3 has 15 amino acids. Germline CDR1 and CDR2: LNHDA and SQIVND (reference sequence). V lost 4 bases to trimming and J lost 0 bases; unmatched junction nucleotides: 3. CDR3 loop: CASSRDRVMNTEAFF. The CDR3 DNA sequence: TGTGCCAGTAGTAGGGACAGGGTAATGAACACTGAAGCTTTCTTT.

This clonotype occurred a few times. This chain connects TRBV5-6 to TRBJ1-1; TRBD1 matches at 10 bases. This CDR3 has 17 residues. V was pared by 4 bases and J by 1 base, with 10 bases of the junction left unmatched. The V gene's germline CDR1 is SGHDT and CDR2 YYEEEE. DNA of the CDR3: TGTGCCAGCAGCGGACAGGGGGGAATAAGCAGGAACACTGAAGCTTTCTTT. Protein: CASSGQGGISRNTEAFF.

In this sample, this clonotype turned up many times. The chain employs TRBV7-8 and TRBJ2-1; 9 nucleotides line up with TRBD1. CDR3 size: 15 residues. Germline-derived CDR1 and CDR2 are SGHVS and FQNEAQ. Unmatched junction bases numbered 9, after V lost 5 bases and J lost 7 bases. CDR3 in DNA: TGTGCCAGCAGCGACCGGGACAGGGCAGGGAATGAGCAGTTCTTC. Residues: CASSDRDRAGNEQFF.

This clonotype appeared a few times. This chain joins TRBV9 and TRBJ2-7; 7 bases are shared with TRBD2. Germline loops: CDR1 SGDLS, CDR2 YYNGEE. J gave up 7 bases and V 2 bases, and 12 bases lay outside the gene matches. This CDR3 contains 15 residues. In DNA, the CDR3 is TGTGCCAGCAGCGTGGGGGGGAGTCTATCGAGGGAGCAGTACTTC. This gives the protein CASSVGGSLSREQYF.

The chain joins TRBV28 to TRBJ2-7; maybe TRBD1 (6 bases). The CDR3 covers 15 residues. The germline V gene encodes CDR1 MDHEN and CDR2 SYDVKM. V lost 3 bases, J lost 3 bases, and 15 bases lay in between. The CDR3 sequence: CASSFSRAGVYEQYF. For the CDR3, the DNA is TGTGCCAGCAGTTTTTCGAGGGCAGGGGTCTACGAGCAGTACTTC.

This clonotype has a count of ten or more. This chain uses TRBV7-2 with TRBJ2-4; possible D gene TRBD1, 7 bases. Germline lookup yields CDR1 SGHTA and CDR2 FQGNSA. With 4 bases removed from V and 7 bases from J, the gap between germline ends came to 17 bases. The CDR3 extends over 15 amino acids. The CDR3 is CASSSRGVVENIQYF. The CDR3 region has the DNA TGTGCCAGCAGCTCCAGGGGGGTGGTTGAGAACATTCAGTACTTC.

V usage is TRBV7-9 and J usage is TRBJ1-5; 7 nucleotides match TRBD1. V shed 1 base, J shed 3 bases, and the junction held 3 bases outside the gene matches. This CDR3 spans 15 amino acids. Germline lookup yields CDR1 SEHNR and CDR2 FQNEAQ (reference sequence). The CDR3 spells CASSLGGGHNQPQHF. In nucleotides, the CDR3 is TGTGCCAGCAGCTTAGGAGGGGGCCACAATCAGCCCCAGCATTTT.

The chain combines TRBV4-1 with TRBJ1-2; the D is unclear. The CDR3 is 14 residues long. Trimming pared 1 base from V and 5 bases from J, leaving 11 bases between. The V gene's germline CDR1 is MGHRA and CDR2 YSYEKL. CDR3 region: CASSQGISAYGYTF. CDR3 bases: TGCGCCAGCAGCCAAGGTATAAGCGCATATGGCTACACCTTC.